This T cell receptor beta chain was captured in a study of cytomegalovirus exposure and HLA in healthy donors. Study outcomes and limitations: Some V segments could not be told apart, so they were left out, TRBV6-2 and TRBV6-3 among them. Most of the TCR beta V segments (in an earlier analysis) were productive either about 87% or about 30% of the time. In a later analysis, V- and J-gene trimming of beta chains associated with a DCLRE1C missense variant, replicated independently.

This clone occurred once. Its specificity is not known. The trim removed 5 bases at V and 5 bases at J, leaving 8 bases unmatched. In germline, CDR1 is SEHNR, CDR2 FQNEAQ (reference sequence). The CDR3 sequence is 15 residues long. Vbeta (60) and Jbeta (13) primers were used in the PCR. Data came from immunoSEQ multiplex PCR; TCRdb stores just in-frame clones and leaves some out. The repertoire holds some 130,000 clones, 65% to 90% seen once, with 2% to 3% in the top ten. Sequencing used PBMCs. The clonotype comes from a man aged 50 to 60 in good health and CMV-seronegative. The V and J genes are TRBV7-9 and TRBJ1-4; 7 bases align to TRBD1. The CDR3 sequence: CASSVSGQRNEKLFF. The CDR3 DNA is TGTGCCAGCAGCGTCTCGGGACAGAGGAATGAAAAACTGTTTTTT. The full variable domain, rest sourced from reference TRBV7-9 and TRBJ1-4, is DTGVSQNPRHKITKRGQNVTFRCDPISEHNRLYWYRQTLGQGPEFLTYFQNEAQLEKSRLLSDRFSAERPKGSFSTLEIQRTEQGDSAMYLCASSVSGQRNEKLFFGSGTQLSVL.